Each of the 2 T cell receptor beta chains below was sequenced from the same sample in a study of T cell repertoires in cytomegalovirus infection. TCRdb used MiXCR to reprocess the reads, holding one entry per CDR3 protein. The sample has a few hundred thousand distinct CDR3 sequences, 35% to 50% seen once. These TCRs' antigens remain unknown. The sample was cultured PBMCs, taken from culture after CMV antigen stimulation. The receptors come from a human donor in good health (CMV status not recorded). Some clones in this sample may be carry-over from other donors' samples.

This clonotype was seen more than once but under ten times. The chain recombines TRBV7-2 with TRBJ2-1; 8 nucleotides match TRBD1. The length of the CDR3 is 17 residues. With V trimmed by 4 bases and J by 0 bases, 8 bases remained unmatched. In germline, CDR1 is SGHTA, CDR2 FQGNSA. The CDR3 bases are TGTGCCAGCAGCTCGACAGGGGTACGGTCCTCCTACAATGAGCAGTTCTTC. It codes for CASSSTGVRSSYNEQFF.

This clonotype appeared many times. The chain recombines TRBV7-6 with TRBJ1-4; D unclear. The germline gives CDR1 SGHVS, CDR2 FNYEAQ. Trimming removed 5 bases at V and 6 bases at J, with 10 bases between. The CDR3 spans 13 residues. CDR3 region: CASSPLPDEKLFF. The CDR3 bases are TGTGCCAGCAGCCCCCTTCCCGATGAAAAACTGTTTTTT.